This TCR beta chain was found in a study of blood T cell repertoires in COVID-19. Study information: T cells, B-cell-depleted T cells, or PBMCs provided the cDNA or gDNA that served as material.

Under the authors' procedure: For nucleated cells, counts were estimated from reference gene primer amplification. This table comes from immunoSEQ multiplex PCR, and its TCRdb copy is limited to in-frame clones, with some not included. V and J calls and clone size follow that table, whereas D and trimming were derived from the DNA. Of hundreds of thousands of clones detected, roughly 85% appear once; the ten largest clones hold around 19%. Germline values: CDR1 MGHDK, CDR2 SYGVNS. The CDR3 is made up of 15 amino acids. Trimming cost V 2 bases and J 2 bases; bases outside gene matches: 6. The TCR originated in a man aged 35-49 years who had recovered from COVID-19. Specimen: PBMCs or T cells enriched from blood (not recorded which). The chain uses TRBV25-1 and TRBJ2-7; 7 nucleotides match TRBD1. The DNA for the CDR3 is TGTGCCAGCAGTGAAACGACAGGGCTCACCTACGAGCAGTACTTC. Amino acid sequence: CASSETTGLTYEQYF.